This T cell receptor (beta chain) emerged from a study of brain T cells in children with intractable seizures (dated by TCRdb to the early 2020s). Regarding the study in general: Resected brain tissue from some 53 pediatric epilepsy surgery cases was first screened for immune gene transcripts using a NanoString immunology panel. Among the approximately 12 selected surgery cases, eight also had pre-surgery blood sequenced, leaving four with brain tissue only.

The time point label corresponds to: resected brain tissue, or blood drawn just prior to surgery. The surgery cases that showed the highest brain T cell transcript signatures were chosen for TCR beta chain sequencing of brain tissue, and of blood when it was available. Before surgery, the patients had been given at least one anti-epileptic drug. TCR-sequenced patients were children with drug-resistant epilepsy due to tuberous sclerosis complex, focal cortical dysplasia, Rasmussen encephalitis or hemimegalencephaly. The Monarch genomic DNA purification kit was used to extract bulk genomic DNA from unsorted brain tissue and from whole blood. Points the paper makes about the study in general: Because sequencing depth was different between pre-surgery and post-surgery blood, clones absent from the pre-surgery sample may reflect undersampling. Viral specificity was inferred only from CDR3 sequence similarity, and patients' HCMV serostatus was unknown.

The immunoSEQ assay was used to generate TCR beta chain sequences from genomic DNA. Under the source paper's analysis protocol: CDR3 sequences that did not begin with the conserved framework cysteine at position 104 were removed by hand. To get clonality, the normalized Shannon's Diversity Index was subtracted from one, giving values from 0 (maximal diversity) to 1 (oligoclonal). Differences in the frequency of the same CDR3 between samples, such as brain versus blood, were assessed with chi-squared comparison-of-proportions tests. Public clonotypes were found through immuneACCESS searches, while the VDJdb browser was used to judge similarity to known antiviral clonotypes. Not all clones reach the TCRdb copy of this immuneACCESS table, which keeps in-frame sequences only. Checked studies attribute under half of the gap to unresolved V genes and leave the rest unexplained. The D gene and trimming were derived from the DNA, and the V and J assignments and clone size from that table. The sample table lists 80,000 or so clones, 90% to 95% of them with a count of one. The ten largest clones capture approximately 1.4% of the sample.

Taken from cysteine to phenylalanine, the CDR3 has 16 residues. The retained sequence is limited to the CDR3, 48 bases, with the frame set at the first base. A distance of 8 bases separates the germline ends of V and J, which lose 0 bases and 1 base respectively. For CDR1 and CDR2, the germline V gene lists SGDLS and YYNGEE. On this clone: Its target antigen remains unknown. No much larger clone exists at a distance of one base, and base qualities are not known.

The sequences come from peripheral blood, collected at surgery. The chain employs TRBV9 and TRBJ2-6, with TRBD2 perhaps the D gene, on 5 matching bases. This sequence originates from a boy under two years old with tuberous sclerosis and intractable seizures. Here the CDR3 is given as CASSVVAGSGANVLTF. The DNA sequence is TGTGCCAGCAGCGTAGTGGCGGGTTCTGGGGCCAACGTCCTGACTTTC.